The present T cell receptor beta chain was sequenced within a study of T cell repertoires in cytomegalovirus infection. Via MiXCR, TCRdb re-called the reads, giving one row per CDR3 protein. Altogether around 170,000 distinct CDR3 sequences are present, over 13% being singletons, with the ten largest covering 27%. Per germline, CDR1 MRHNA and CDR2 SNTAGT. Germline trimming cut 4 bases from V and 9 bases from J; bases unmatched to any gene: 6. This CDR3 is built from 14 residues. The sample comprised PBMCs. The V and J genes are TRBV6-4 and TRBJ2-1; 10 positions match TRBD1. The source is a human donor in good health (CMV status not recorded). Some clones in this sample may be carry-over from other donors' samples. Here the CDR3 DNA reads TGTGCCAGCAGTGGGGGACAGGGGACGACTGAGCAGTTCTTC. This codes for CASSGGQGTTEQFF.